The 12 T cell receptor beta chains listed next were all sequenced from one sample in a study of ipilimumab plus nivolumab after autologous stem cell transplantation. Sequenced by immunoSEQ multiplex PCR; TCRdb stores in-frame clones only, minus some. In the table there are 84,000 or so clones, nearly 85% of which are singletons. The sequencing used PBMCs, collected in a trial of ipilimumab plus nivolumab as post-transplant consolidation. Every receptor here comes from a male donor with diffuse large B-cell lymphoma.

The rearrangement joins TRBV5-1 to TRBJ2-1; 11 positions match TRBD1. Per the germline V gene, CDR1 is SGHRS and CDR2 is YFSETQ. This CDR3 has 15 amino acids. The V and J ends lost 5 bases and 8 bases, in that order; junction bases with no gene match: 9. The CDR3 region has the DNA TGCGCCAGCAGATTTGGACAGGGGGCACAGGATGAGCAGTTCTTC. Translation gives CASRFGQGAQDEQFF.

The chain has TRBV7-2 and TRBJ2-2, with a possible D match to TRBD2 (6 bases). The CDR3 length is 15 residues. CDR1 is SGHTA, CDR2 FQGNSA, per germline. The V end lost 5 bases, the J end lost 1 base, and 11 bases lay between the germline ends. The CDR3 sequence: CASSRDFLNTGELFF. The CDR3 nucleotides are TGTGCCAGCAGCCGGGACTTCCTGAACACCGGGGAGCTGTTTTTT. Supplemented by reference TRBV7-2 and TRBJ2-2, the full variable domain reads GAGVSQSPSNKVTEKGKDVELRCDPISGHTALYWYRQSLGQGLEFLIYFQGNSAPDKSGLPSDRFSAERTGGSVSTLTIQRTQQEDSAVYLCASSRDFLNTGELFFGEGSRLTVL.

The CDR3 loop is CASSPTNVLRTEAFF. CDR3 in DNA: TGTGCCAGCTCACCGACGAACGTGTTACGCACTGAAGCTTTCTTT. V gene TRBV18 combines with J gene TRBJ1-1; D remains unclear. CDR1 KGHSH and CDR2 LQKENI come from the germline V gene. The CDR3 contains 15 residues. Trimming pared 3 bases from V and 4 bases from J, leaving 15 bases between.

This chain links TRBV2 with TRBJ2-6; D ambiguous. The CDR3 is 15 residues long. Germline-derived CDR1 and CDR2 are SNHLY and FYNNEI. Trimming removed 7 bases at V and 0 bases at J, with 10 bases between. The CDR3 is CASTQTSSGANVLTF. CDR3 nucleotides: TGTGCCAGCACGCAAACCAGCTCTGGGGCCAACGTCCTGACTTTC.

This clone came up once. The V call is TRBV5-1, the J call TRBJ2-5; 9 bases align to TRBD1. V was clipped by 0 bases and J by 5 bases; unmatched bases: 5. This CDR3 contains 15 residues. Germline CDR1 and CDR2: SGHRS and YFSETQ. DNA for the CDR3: TGCGCCAGCAGCTTGGGGACAGGGGCGGTGGAGACCCAGTACTTC. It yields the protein CASSLGTGAVETQYF.

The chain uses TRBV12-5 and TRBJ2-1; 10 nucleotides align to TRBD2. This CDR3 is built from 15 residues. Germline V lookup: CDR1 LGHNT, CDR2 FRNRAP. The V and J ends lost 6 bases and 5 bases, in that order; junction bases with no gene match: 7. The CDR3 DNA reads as TGTGCTAGTGGCCTGAGCGGGGGGGCCAACAATGAGCAGTTCTTC. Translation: CASGLSGGANNEQFF.

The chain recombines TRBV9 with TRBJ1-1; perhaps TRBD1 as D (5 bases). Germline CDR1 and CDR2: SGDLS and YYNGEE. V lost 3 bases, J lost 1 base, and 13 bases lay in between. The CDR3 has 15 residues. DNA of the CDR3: TGTGCCAGCAGCGCCCGGGGGACGGGGAACACTGAAGCTTTCTTT. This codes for CASSARGTGNTEAFF.

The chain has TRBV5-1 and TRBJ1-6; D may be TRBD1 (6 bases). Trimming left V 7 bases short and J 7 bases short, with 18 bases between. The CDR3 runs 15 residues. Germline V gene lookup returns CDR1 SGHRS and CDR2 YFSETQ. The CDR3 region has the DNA TGCGCCAGCCGAGCGGGGGCGGGCGAGAATTCACCCCTCCACTTT. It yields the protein CASRAGAGENSPLHF. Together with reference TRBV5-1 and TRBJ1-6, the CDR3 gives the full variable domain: KAGVTQTPRYLIKTRGQQVTLSCSPISGHRSVSWYQQTPGQGLQFLFEYFSETQRNKGNFPGRFSGRQFSNSRSEMNVSTLELGDSALYLCASRAGAGENSPLHFGNGTRLTVT.

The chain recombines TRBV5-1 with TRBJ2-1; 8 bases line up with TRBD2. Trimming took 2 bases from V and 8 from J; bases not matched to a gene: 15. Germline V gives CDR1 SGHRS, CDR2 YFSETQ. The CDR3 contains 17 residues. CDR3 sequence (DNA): TGCGCCAGCAGCTTTATAAATAGGGCGGGGGGCGAGGATGAGCAGTTCTTC. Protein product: CASSFINRAGGEDEQFF.

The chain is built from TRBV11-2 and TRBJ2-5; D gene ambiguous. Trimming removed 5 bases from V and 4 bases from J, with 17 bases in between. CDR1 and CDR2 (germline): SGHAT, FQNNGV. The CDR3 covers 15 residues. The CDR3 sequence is CASSASGPARETQYF. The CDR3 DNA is TGTGCCAGCAGCGCTTCCGGACCCGCTAGAGAGACCCAGTACTTC. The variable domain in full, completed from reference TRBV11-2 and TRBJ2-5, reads EAGVAQSPRYKIIEKRQSVAFWCNPISGHATLYWYQQILGQGPKLLIQFQNNGVVDDSQLPKDRFSAERLKGVDSTLKIQPAKLEDSAVYLCASSASGPARETQYFGPGTRLLVL.

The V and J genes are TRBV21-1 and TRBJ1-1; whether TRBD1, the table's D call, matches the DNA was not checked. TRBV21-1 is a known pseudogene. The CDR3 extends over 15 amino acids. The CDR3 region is CASSSKWWGNTEAFF. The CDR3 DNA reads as TGTGCCAGCAGCTCAAAGTGGTGGGGCAACACTGAAGCTTTCTTT.

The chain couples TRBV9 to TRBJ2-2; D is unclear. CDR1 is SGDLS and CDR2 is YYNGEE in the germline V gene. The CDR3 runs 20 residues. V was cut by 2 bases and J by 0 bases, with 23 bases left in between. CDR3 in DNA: TGTGCCAGCAGCGTCGGTCTCCGACAAGGCCTTCAAGCGAACACCGGGGAGCTGTTTTTT. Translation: CASSVGLRQGLQANTGELFF.